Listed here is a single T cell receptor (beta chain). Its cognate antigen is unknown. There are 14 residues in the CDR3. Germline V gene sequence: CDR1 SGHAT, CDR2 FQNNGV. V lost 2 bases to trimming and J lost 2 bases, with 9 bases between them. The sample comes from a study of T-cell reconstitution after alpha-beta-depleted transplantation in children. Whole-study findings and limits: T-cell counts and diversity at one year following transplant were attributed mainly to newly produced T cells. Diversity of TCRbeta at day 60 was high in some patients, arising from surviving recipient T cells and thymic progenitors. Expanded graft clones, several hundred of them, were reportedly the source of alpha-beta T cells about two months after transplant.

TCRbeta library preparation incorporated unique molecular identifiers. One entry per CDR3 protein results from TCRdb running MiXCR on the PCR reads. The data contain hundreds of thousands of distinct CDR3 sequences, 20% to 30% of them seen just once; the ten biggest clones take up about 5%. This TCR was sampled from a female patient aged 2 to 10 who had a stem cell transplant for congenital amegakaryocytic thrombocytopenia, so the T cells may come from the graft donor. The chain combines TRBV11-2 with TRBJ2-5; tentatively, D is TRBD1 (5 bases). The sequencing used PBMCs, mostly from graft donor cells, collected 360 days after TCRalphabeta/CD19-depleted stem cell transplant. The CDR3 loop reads CASSLIRTQETQYF. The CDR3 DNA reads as TGTGCCAGCAGCTTAATTCGGACACAAGAGACCCAGTACTTC.